The following is a T cell receptor beta chain sequence with its context. A few counts support this clone. Its antigen is still unknown. No much larger clone is present one base from it, and per-base qualities are unavailable. V loses 1 base, J loses 6 bases, and the germline ends lie 12 bases apart. The germline V gene provides CDR1 MGHRA and CDR2 YSYEKL. Counted from cysteine to phenylalanine, this CDR3 has 14 amino acids. This entry keeps only the CDR3 DNA: 42 bases, framed from base 1. This sample stems from a study of CD8+ T cells in alopecia areata (dated by TCRdb to the late 2010s). Regarding the research as a whole: Treated patients were enrolled in an open-label pilot trial of oral tofacitinib at 5 to 10 mg twice daily for moderate-to-severe alopecia areata. Tofacitinib-treated patients had biopsies at baseline and at 4 and 24 weeks of treatment, with a later scalp biopsy in several patients. High-throughput TCRbeta sequencing was used to examine T cell clonal expansion in alopecia areata in both the C3H/HeJ mouse model and human patients. In humans, TCRbeta sequencing was performed on scalp tissue and on sorted CD4+ and CD8+ peripheral blood T cells from healthy controls and from patients with patchy or totalis/universalis alopecia areata. Scalp clonality was compared among normal scalp (n=4), patchy alopecia areata scalp (n=8), and alopecia totalis/universalis scalp (n=8). In treated patients, disease severity was measured using the SALT score, which gives the percentage of scalp surface area affected. immunoSEQ multiplex PCR using 35 Vbeta forward primers and 13 Jbeta reverse primers was used to amplify TCRbeta CDR3 regions. Tofacitinib was given for 6 to 18 months, followed by 6 months of follow-up off drug to assess delayed response and recurrence. RNA was obtained with the PAXgene miRNA kit for fixed scalp, the miRNeasy kit for PBMCs, and the RNeasy kit for mouse skin. On the study overall, not on this receptor specifically: Many expanded lesional clones were found to persist in scalp and blood during tofacitinib treatment, and relapse after treatment cessation may be partly explained by this persistence. Because the treated cohort was small and included a single nonresponder, larger studies are needed to assess links between baseline CD8+ expansion and response. Shared TCR sequences between patients were less evident than in mice, which may be partly attributable to HLA diversity in the patient population. With tofacitinib, both scalp clonality and the number of expanded CD8+ clones among the top 100 scalp clones went down significantly. Unlike mouse skin, where gammadelta T cells dominate, normal human skin contains resident alphabeta T cells that get sequenced too, which complicates analysis of the scalp TCR repertoire. Compared with normal scalp, lesional scalp had higher clonality and more expanded CD8+ clones, particularly in alopecia totalis/universalis, a pattern that suggests antigenic drive.

Library preparation was by the immunoSEQ multiplex PCR assay. RNA was extracted from all samples and reverse transcribed into cDNA as template for TCR sequencing. SuperScript III was used for first-strand cDNA synthesis, primed with a 2:1 mix of oligo-dT and random hexamers. A synthetic immune receptor repertoire was used to gauge amplification bias, and whatever bias remained was removed computationally. As for the original processing: After raw reads were preprocessed to remove errors, the CDR3 was defined following IMGT conventions as running from the conserved cysteine to phenylalanine. Clonality was computed as 1 minus the Shannon entropy, with the entropy normalized by log2 of the number of productive unique TCRs. Whether scalp clones were CD4 or CD8 was inferred by matching scalp TCRbeta sequences against CD4 and CD8 repertoires sorted from blood. TCRdb obtained this table from immuneACCESS and retained in-frame rearrangements with V and J assigned. These tables miss some clones; where compared with another copy, unresolved V genes account for less than half of the shortfall, and the remainder is unexplained. The V and J calls and clone size are taken from that table; D and trimming were inferred from the DNA. Within this sample are around 200,000 clones, with roughly 50% of them counted one time only. The ten largest clones represent roughly 13% of the sample.

What the time point label conveys for this sample: about 25 weeks on oral tofacitinib. The sample's treatment or condition, from its label and the paper: oral pan-JAK inhibitor, 5-10 mg twice daily. From alopecia areata patients, peripheral blood was collected along with lesional scalp punch biopsies. After PBMCs were isolated by density centrifugation and stained for CD3, CD4 and CD8, a FACSAria was used to sort CD4+ and CD8+ T cells. This receptor was identified in a human donor with alopecia areata. The starting material was CD8+ T cells sorted from blood, obtained at week 24, from a patient treated with tofacitinib. This chain joins TRBV4-1 to TRBJ1-2; there is no confident call for the D gene. DNA sequence: TGCGCCAGCAGCCAAGGGGCCCCAAGAGATGGCTACACCTTC. Its product reads: CASSQGAPRDGYTF.